The 23 T cell receptor beta chains below were found in one sample sequenced in a study of blood T cell repertoires in COVID-19. Some clones are missing from TCRdb's copy, which holds only in-frame ones; the method was immunoSEQ multiplex PCR. The table shows about 85,000 clones, with roughly three quarters occurring only once. Sequenced sample: peripheral blood. These receptors were taken from a man between 65 and 80 years old with acute or convalescent COVID-19.

Here the CDR3 reads CASSLTTGVGPYEQYF. The CDR3 bases are TGTGCCAGCAGCCTTACTACCGGGGTCGGCCCCTACGAGCAGTACTTC. The chain recombines TRBV11-1 with TRBJ2-7; perhaps TRBD2 as D (5 bases). Germline V gene sequence: CDR1 SGHAT, CDR2 FQDESV (reference sequence). The CDR3 extends over 16 amino acids. The ends were cut back, 5 bases at V and 2 bases at J, with 19 bases in the middle.

V gene TRBV9 combines with J gene TRBJ2-3; the D gene is possibly TRBD1 (6 bases). The CDR3 extends over 15 amino acids. Germline values: CDR1 SGDLS, CDR2 YYNGEE. V was clipped by 3 bases and J by 2 bases, with 13 bases between them. The DNA of the CDR3 is TGTGCCAGCAGCGGGGGGCTAGTTTCCACAGATACGCAGTATTTT. This codes for CASSGGLVSTDTQYF.

The V gene is TRBV7-6, the J gene TRBJ2-1; TRBD2 matches at 10 bases. CDR3 length: 15 residues. V gave up 4 bases and J gave up 6 bases; unmatched junction bases: 6. Germline V gene sequence: CDR1 SGHVS, CDR2 FNYEAQ. The CDR3 DNA is TGTGCCAGCAGCTCCAGCGGGGGGGCCTCCAATGAGCAGTTCTTC. Translation gives CASSSSGGASNEQFF.

This clone is a singleton in its sample. V is TRBV19 and J is TRBJ2-3; the D gene is possibly TRBD2 (6 bases). This CDR3 comprises 13 residues. CDR1 is LNHDA and CDR2 is SQIVND in the germline V gene (reference sequence). Trimming removed 10 bases at V and 2 bases at J, with 13 bases between. The CDR3 nucleotides are TGTGCCACCCAAAGCGGGTCCACAGATACGCAGTATTTT. This sequence encodes CATQSGSTDTQYF.

The V call is TRBV19, the J call TRBJ1-5; 7 nucleotides line up with TRBD1. The germline gives CDR1 LNHDA, CDR2 SQIVND (reference sequence). The CDR3 has 14 residues. With 6 bases clipped from V and 4 bases from J, the junction kept 6 bases outside the gene matches. For the CDR3, the DNA is TGTGCCAGTAGAGAACAGGGGCTGAATCAGCCCCAGCATTTT. Amino acid sequence: CASREQGLNQPQHF.

V gene TRBV11-3 combines with J gene TRBJ2-5; TRBD2 matches at 13 bases. V dropped 5 bases and J dropped 4; count of bases not matched to a gene: 7. The CDR3 totals 16 residues. The germline V gene encodes CDR1 SGHNT and CDR2 YENEEA. The CDR3 spells CASSRGLAGVPETQYF. The CDR3 DNA sequence: TGTGCCAGCAGCCGAGGACTAGCGGGGGTTCCAGAGACCCAGTACTTC.

The chain uses TRBV9 and TRBJ1-3; no clear D. V dropped 5 bases and J dropped 1 base, with 13 bases sitting between them. Germline V CDR1 and CDR2: SGDLS, YYNGEE. The CDR3 extends over 15 amino acids. The DNA for the CDR3 is TGTGCCAGCAGGCCCCCCGGAGGGTCTGGAAACACCATATATTTT. Residues: CASRPPGGSGNTIYF.

Here the CDR3 DNA reads TGTGCCAGCAGCCAAGAGACAGGGGTGGGCTACACCTTC. Its translation is CASSQETGVGYTF. J is TRBJ1-2 and V is TRBV3-1 (or the pseudogene TRBV3-2); the match to TRBD1 covers 8 bases. The CDR3 totals 13 residues. CDR1 and CDR2 (germline): LGHDT, YNNKEL (reference sequence). V was pared by 0 bases and J by 8 bases, with 2 bases of the junction left unmatched.

This chain uses TRBV15 with TRBJ2-1; 14 bases fit TRBD2. Germline V gene sequence: CDR1 LNHNV, CDR2 YYDKDF (reference sequence). The CDR3 runs to 17 residues. Trimming at V came to 1 base and at J to 4 bases, leaving 3 bases not matched to a gene. CDR3 sequence reads: CATSRGTSGGPYNEQFF. Written as DNA, the CDR3 is TGTGCCACCAGCAGAGGGACTAGCGGGGGGCCTTACAATGAGCAGTTCTTC.

The chain is built from TRBV6-4 and TRBJ1-1; 9 bases fit TRBD1. Losses at the gene ends were 9 bases for V and 4 bases for J; bases not matched to a gene: 3. The germline gives CDR1 MRHNA, CDR2 SNTAGT. This CDR3 region has 12 residues. This CDR3 reads CARDRGCTEAFF. The CDR3 DNA sequence: TGTGCCAGGGACAGGGGTTGCACTGAAGCTTTCTTT.

The V call is TRBV15, the J call TRBJ2-1; 7 positions agree with TRBD2. The CDR3 runs to 16 residues. Trimming took 0 bases from V and 6 from J; bases not matched to a gene: 8. Germline values: CDR1 LNHNV, CDR2 YYDKDF (reference sequence). The CDR3 reads CATSRERRGSGNEQFF. The CDR3 bases are TGTGCCACCAGCAGAGAGAGGCGGGGGAGTGGCAATGAGCAGTTCTTC.

The chain links TRBV29-1 to TRBJ2-1; D uncertain. V shed 4 bases and J shed 2 bases, with 6 bases lying between them. Germline CDR1 and CDR2: SQVTM and ANQGSEA. The CDR3 contains 12 residues. The CDR3 loop reads CSVGDAYNEQFF. The CDR3 DNA reads as TGCAGCGTTGGAGACGCCTACAATGAGCAGTTCTTC.

This chain uses TRBV2 with TRBJ2-5; 9 bases agree with TRBD2. The trim removed 7 bases at V and 5 bases at J, leaving 8 bases unmatched. This CDR3 region has 14 residues. In germline, CDR1 is SNHLY, CDR2 FYNNEI. Here the CDR3 reads CASTLAGVRETQYF. The DNA for the CDR3 is TGTGCCAGCACATTAGCGGGGGTCAGGGAGACCCAGTACTTC.

This clone came up a few times. The chain uses TRBV27 and TRBJ2-1; D might be TRBD1 (5 bases). V was cut by 3 bases and J by 3 bases, with 12 bases left in between. The CDR3 loop spans 15 amino acids. Germline V gene sequence: CDR1 MNHEY, CDR2 SMNVEV (reference sequence). The CDR3 DNA reads as TGTGCCAGCAGTTTTCTGGGGCCAAACTACAATGAGCAGTTCTTC. This sequence encodes CASSFLGPNYNEQFF.

This clone showed up just a few times. The V and J genes are TRBV27 and TRBJ2-1; tentative D call: TRBD1 (6 bases). This CDR3 comprises 15 residues. Germline CDR1 MNHEY, CDR2 SMNVEV (reference sequence). V was pared by 5 bases and J by 1 base, with 12 bases between. Here the CDR3 reads CASSPTDSSYNEQFF. In DNA form, the CDR3 reads TGTGCCAGCAGTCCCACGGACAGTTCCTACAATGAGCAGTTCTTC.

CDR3 region: CASSLDGGYNEQFF. CDR3 nucleotides: TGTGCCAGCAGCTTAGACGGGGGCTACAATGAGCAGTTCTTC. The chain has TRBV11-2 and TRBJ2-1, with D perhaps TRBD2 (6 bases). The germline V gene encodes CDR1 SGHAT and CDR2 FQNNGV. V lost 0 bases and J lost 3, with 6 bases in between. This CDR3 is 14 amino acids long.

The rearrangement uses TRBV7-8 and TRBJ1-5; D remains unclear. V was pared by 1 base and J by 1 base, with 8 bases between. Germline V gene sequence: CDR1 SGHVS, CDR2 FQNEAQ. The CDR3 sequence is 15 residues long. CDR3 amino acids: CASSLEELSNQPQHF. The CDR3 region has the DNA TGTGCCAGCAGCTTAGAGGAGTTGAGCAATCAGCCCCAGCATTTT.

The chain carries TRBV2 and TRBJ2-2; 12 bases match TRBD2. CDR3 length: 15 amino acids. V gave up 3 bases and J gave up 7 bases; unmatched junction bases: 3. Germline-derived CDR1 and CDR2 are SNHLY and FYNNEI. The CDR3: CASSETSGGNGELFF. CDR3 coding DNA: TGTGCCAGCAGTGAGACTAGCGGGGGTAACGGGGAGCTGTTTTTT.

The chain carries TRBV19 and TRBJ2-7, with a tentative D call TRBD1 (5 bases). CDR1 is LNHDA, CDR2 SQIVND, per germline (reference sequence). V lost 4 bases and J lost 2, with 15 bases in between. CDR3 size: 15 residues. Here the CDR3 DNA reads TGTGCCAGTAGTAACGGTAGGGGTCGAACCTACGAGCAGTACGTC. It encodes CASSNGRGRTYEQYV.

This chain's CDR3 is CASSLAAAVNTEAFF. The CDR3, as DNA: TGTGCCAGCAGCTTAGCCGCGGCAGTAAACACTGAAGCTTTCTTT. The rearrangement joins TRBV11-2 to TRBJ1-1, with no clear D. V shed 1 base and J shed 2 bases, with 11 bases lying between them. The CDR3 consists of 15 residues. Germline lookup yields CDR1 SGHAT and CDR2 FQNNGV.

The V call is TRBV7-3, the J call TRBJ2-7, with 7 positions matching TRBD2. Per the germline V gene, CDR1 is SGHTA and CDR2 is FQGTGA. This CDR3 region has 12 residues. J was trimmed by 7 bases and V by 3 bases; bases with no gene match: 3. The CDR3 sequence is CASSFGAGEQYF. CDR3 coding DNA: TGTGCCAGCAGCTTTGGAGCGGGAGAGCAGTACTTC.

The chain recombines TRBV28 with TRBJ2-5, with D perhaps matching TRBD1 (6 bases). Germline-derived CDR1 and CDR2 are MDHEN and SYDVKM. The length of the CDR3 is 14 residues. The germline V and J ends were trimmed by 5 bases and 1 base, with 11 bases remaining between them. CDR3 in amino acids: CASSTYRAQETQYF. The CDR3 nucleotides read TGTGCCAGCAGTACCTACAGGGCCCAAGAGACCCAGTACTTC.

The V call is TRBV7-2, the J call TRBJ1-5; 7 bases match TRBD1. The CDR3 has 16 amino acids. V gave up 5 bases and J gave up 0 bases; unmatched junction bases: 7. Germline V CDR1 and CDR2: SGHTA, FQGNSA. In nucleotides, the CDR3 is TGTGCCAGCAGCCCTGGGACAGATCCTAGCAATCAGCCCCAGCATTTT. This sequence encodes CASSPGTDPSNQPQHF.